The T cell receptor (beta chain) under discussion was sequenced for a study of shared clonotypes between healthy human individuals. Each subset's genomic DNA was split evenly across several immunoSEQ plates. Here immunoSEQ multiplex PCR was the method, and the copy in TCRdb shows in-frame clones only, minus some. The data show nearly 750,000 clones, with roughly 72% seen just once and more than 1.5% held by the top ten. CDR3 length: 15 residues. CDR1 and CDR2 from the germline V gene are MNHEY and SVGAGI. V shed 0 bases and J shed 1 base, with 9 bases lying between them. All donors were healthy HIV-negative adults lacking recent acute infections or vaccinations.

The clonotype comes from a woman between 25 and 40 years old in good health. Sequenced material: memory CD4+ T cells sorted from blood. Regarding subset: CD45RA-negative fraction. V is TRBV6-5 and J is TRBJ1-1; D not resolved. The CDR3 DNA sequence: TGTGCCAGCAGTTACTCGTGGGCGCAGAACACTGAAGCTTTCTTT. Protein sequence: CASSYSWAQNTEAFF.